The clone carrying this T cell receptor (beta chain) was found a few times. Antigen unknown. This record belongs to a study of CD8 T cells in ankylosing spondylitis. Findings and caveats of the study: Reactive arthritis synovial fluid and blood previously showed some of these motif variants. Fewer than ten highly homologous variants made up a TCR beta motif that seemed to typify ankylosing spondylitis blood.

Libraries of TCR beta came from quantitative 5'-RACE with molecular barcodes. TCRdb re-derived calls from the 5' RACE reads in MiXCR, one entry per CDR3 protein. The sample holds a few hundred thousand distinct CDR3 sequences, about an eighth seen once. Input material: blood, either unsorted or a sorted T cell fraction (not recorded which). The clonotype was recovered from a male donor with ankylosing spondylitis.

CDR3 in DNA: TGTGCCACCCACCTTGATATAGCGGGAGGGCCCGGGGAGCTGTTTTTT. It encodes CATHLDIAGGPGELFF. V usage is TRBV24-1 and J usage is TRBJ2-2, with 11 bases that match TRBD2. The ends lost 9 bases at V and 6 bases at J; junction bases unmatched: 11. From germline, CDR1 is KGHDR and CDR2 SFDVKD. This CDR3 region has 16 residues.